Presented here are 18 T cell receptor beta chains from one specimen sequenced in a study of radiotherapy plus CTLA-4 blockade in lung cancer listed by TCRdb under 2018. Receptor amplification or capture employed the immunoSEQ multiplex PCR assay. What TCRdb holds here is the immuneACCESS table cut down to in-frame rearrangements. Part of the clones is not present; checked against another copy, under half of the missing clones reflect an unresolved V gene, and the others are unexplained. The sample table records approximately 52,000 clones; roughly 77% of these occur just once. The ten largest clones add up to 2.4% of the sample. The sample in question was peripheral blood, obtained from a patient treated with radiotherapy plus ipilimumab. The receptors shown here come from a human donor with non-small cell lung cancer whose response to radiotherapy plus ipilimumab could not be evaluated.

The CDR3 DNA is TGTGCCAGCAGTCAACAGGGTTTCGTTTCACCCCTCCACTTT. It encodes CASSQQGFVSPLHF. The rearrangement links TRBV27 to TRBJ1-6, with D possibly matching TRBD1 (6 bases). Germline CDR1 reads MNHEY; CDR2 reads SMNVEV (reference sequence). This CDR3 has 14 residues. Trimming cost V 5 bases and J 9 bases, with 14 bases left between them.

The chain employs TRBV6-5 and TRBJ2-5, with D possibly TRBD1 on 5 matching bases. TRBJ2-7 explains the end of the DNA better; the J call may be wrong. Germline V gives CDR1 MNHEY, CDR2 SVGAGI. The CDR3 sequence is 15 residues long. The CDR3 spells CASSYSAGISYEQYF. The CDR3 DNA sequence: TGTGCCAGCAGTTACTCGGCAGGGATCTCCTACGAGCAGTACTTC.

This chain connects TRBV6-1 to TRBJ2-7; perhaps TRBD2 as D (6 bases). Germline V gives CDR1 MNHNS, CDR2 SASEGT. V was shortened by 2 bases and J by 5 bases, with 19 bases between the two germline ends. This CDR3 is 16 amino acids long. The CDR3, as DNA: TGTGCCAGCAGTGAACGTCTAGGGGCAGGGAGGCACGAGCAGTACTTC. Translated: CASSERLGAGRHEQYF.

This chain links TRBV6-5 with TRBJ2-2; 7 bases line up with TRBD2. The CDR3 sequence is 13 residues long. Losses at the gene ends were 6 bases for V and 4 bases for J; bases not matched to a gene: 2. Germline V gene sequence: CDR1 MNHEY, CDR2 SVGAGI. The CDR3 loop reads CASRSSGTGELFF. The CDR3 coding sequence is TGTGCCAGCAGGTCTAGCGGCACCGGGGAGCTGTTTTTT.

V and J are TRBV2 and TRBJ2-1; D unclear. V was cut by 3 bases and J by 9 bases, with 15 bases left in between. In germline, CDR1 is SNHLY, CDR2 FYNNEI. This CDR3 has 14 amino acids. The CDR3: CASSDPKRSPEQFF. The CDR3 region has the DNA TGTGCCAGCAGTGACCCCAAGCGCAGTCCTGAGCAGTTCTTC.

V usage is TRBV6-6 and J usage is TRBJ1-1; no reliable D call. The CDR3 spans 11 residues. The V gene's germline CDR1 is MNHNY and CDR2 SVGAGI (reference sequence). Trimming pared 10 bases from V and 5 bases from J, leaving 11 bases between. This CDR3 reads CATLRVTEAFF. As DNA, the CDR3 is TGTGCCACCTTACGCGTGACTGAAGCTTTCTTT.

The genes are TRBV4-3 and TRBJ1-2; D ambiguous. This CDR3 comprises 14 residues. Trimming pared 4 bases from V and 4 bases from J, leaving 13 bases between. From germline, CDR1 is LGHNA and CDR2 YSLEER. In nucleotides, the CDR3 is TGCGCCAGCAGCCTGCAGGTCCTAAGCTATGGCTACACCTTC. Its protein is CASSLQVLSYGYTF.

This chain uses TRBV7-2 with TRBJ2-7; 9 bases agree with TRBD1. This CDR3 is 15 amino acids long. CDR1 and CDR2 from the germline V gene are SGHTA and FQGNSA. Unmatched junction bases numbered 5, after V lost 3 bases and J lost 2 bases. CDR3 sequence: CASSFPGQGTYEQYF. CDR3 DNA sequence: TGTGCCAGCAGCTTTCCGGGACAGGGTACCTACGAGCAGTACTTC.

This clone was picked up a small number of times. The CDR3 nucleotides are TGTGCCAGCAGCTTAATACCTAACTACGAGCAGTACTTC. Protein: CASSLIPNYEQYF. V and J are TRBV11-2 and TRBJ2-7; D is uncertain. V was pared by 2 bases and J by 3 bases, with 8 bases between. Per the germline V gene, CDR1 is SGHAT and CDR2 is FQNNGV. The CDR3 extends over 13 amino acids. Complete variable domain (other parts from reference TRBV11-2 and TRBJ2-7): EAGVAQSPRYKIIEKRQSVAFWCNPISGHATLYWYQQILGQGPKLLIQFQNNGVVDDSQLPKDRFSAERLKGVDSTLKIQPAKLEDSAVYLCASSLIPNYEQYFGPGTRLTVT.

V is TRBV28 and J is TRBJ2-6, with a tentative D call TRBD2 (6 bases). CDR1 MDHEN and CDR2 SYDVKM come from the germline V gene. The CDR3 is 15 amino acids. Between the trimmed V and J ends, which lost 2 bases and 4 bases, there was a span of 9 bases. The CDR3 DNA follows: TGTGCCAGCAGTTTACGAGGGAGGGGGGCCAACGTCCTGACTTTC. This encodes CASSLRGRGANVLTF.

V gene TRBV6-6 combines with J gene TRBJ2-5, with D possibly matching TRBD2 (5 bases). The J call may be wrong; the DNA end is better matched by TRBJ2-7. In germline, CDR1 is MNHNY, CDR2 SVGAGI (reference sequence). The CDR3 runs 13 residues. CDR3 sequence: CASSYELAYEQYF. In nucleotides, the CDR3 is TGTGCCAGCAGTTACGAACTAGCCTACGAGCAGTACTTC.

The chain couples TRBV6-5 to TRBJ2-7; 8 bases line up with TRBD2. This CDR3 region has 14 residues. Germline V lookup: CDR1 MNHEY, CDR2 SVGAGI. With V trimmed by 2 bases and J by 6 bases, 6 bases remained unmatched. CDR3 in amino acids: CASSYGAGASEQYF. In DNA, the CDR3 is TGTGCCAGCAGTTACGGAGCGGGAGCCAGCGAGCAGTACTTC.

The gene calls are TRBV6-1 and TRBJ2-1; the match to TRBD2 covers 10 bases. V trimming: 4 bases; J trimming: 10 bases; junction bases outside the gene matches: 10. Per the germline V gene, CDR1 is MNHNS and CDR2 is SASEGT. The CDR3 has 15 residues. The CDR3 spells CASSGPGTSAIEQFF. In nucleotides, the CDR3 is TGTGCCAGCAGTGGTCCCGGGACTAGCGCAATAGAGCAGTTCTTC.

This clone was detected only once. Here the CDR3 reads CASSRSGSHEQYF. The CDR3 nucleotides read TGTGCCAGCAGTAGATCCGGGAGCCACGAGCAGTACTTC. V gene TRBV11-3 combines with J gene TRBJ2-7; D might be TRBD2 (6 bases). Germline assignment: CDR1 SGHNT and CDR2 YENEEA. This CDR3 is built from 13 residues. V was cut by 6 bases and J by 5 bases, with 14 bases left in between.

V is TRBV6-6 and J is TRBJ2-5, with D perhaps TRBD2 (5 bases). Germline assignment: CDR1 MNHNY and CDR2 SVGAGI (reference sequence). Between the trimmed V and J ends, which lost 6 bases and 4 bases, there was a span of 12 bases. This CDR3 spans 13 amino acids. Here the CDR3 reads CASRRSAGETQYF. The CDR3 coding sequence is TGTGCCAGCAGGAGATCCGCGGGAGAGACCCAGTACTTC.

The CDR3 DNA reads as TGTGCCAGCAGGGATTCGGGACAGAACTATGGCTACACCTTC. It is translated as CASRDSGQNYGYTF. The V call is TRBV6-6, the J call TRBJ1-2; TRBD1 matches 7 bases. In germline, CDR1 is MNHNY, CDR2 SVGAGI (reference sequence). The CDR3 has 14 amino acids. V was pared by 6 bases and J by 2 bases, with 6 bases of the junction left unmatched.

The V gene is TRBV9, the J gene TRBJ2-1, with D uncertain. Germline CDR1 SGDLS, CDR2 YYNGEE. The CDR3 is 16 residues long. With 0 bases removed from V and 9 bases from J, the gap between germline ends came to 19 bases. DNA for the CDR3: TGTGCCAGCAGCGTAGTTGCGGCCCGGAGATATGGTGAGCAGTTCTTC. Amino acids: CASSVVAARRYGEQFF. The full variable domain, in which reference TRBV9 and TRBJ2-1 provide the parts outside the CDR3, is DSGVTQTPKHLITATGQRVTLRCSPRSGDLSVYWYQQSLDQGLQFLIQYYNGEERAKGNILERFSAQQFPDLHSELNLSSLELGDSALYFCASSVVAARRYGEQFFGPGTRLTVL.

The rearrangement uses TRBV5-1 and TRBJ2-2, with a weak D call TRBD1 (6 bases). CDR1 is SGHRS and CDR2 is YFSETQ in the germline V gene. The CDR3 loop spans 14 amino acids. V was cut by 8 bases and J by 0 bases, with 11 bases left in between. The CDR3 nucleotides read TGCGCCAGTCACAGGGATGCGAACACCGGGGAGCTGTTTTTT. It codes for CASHRDANTGELFF.